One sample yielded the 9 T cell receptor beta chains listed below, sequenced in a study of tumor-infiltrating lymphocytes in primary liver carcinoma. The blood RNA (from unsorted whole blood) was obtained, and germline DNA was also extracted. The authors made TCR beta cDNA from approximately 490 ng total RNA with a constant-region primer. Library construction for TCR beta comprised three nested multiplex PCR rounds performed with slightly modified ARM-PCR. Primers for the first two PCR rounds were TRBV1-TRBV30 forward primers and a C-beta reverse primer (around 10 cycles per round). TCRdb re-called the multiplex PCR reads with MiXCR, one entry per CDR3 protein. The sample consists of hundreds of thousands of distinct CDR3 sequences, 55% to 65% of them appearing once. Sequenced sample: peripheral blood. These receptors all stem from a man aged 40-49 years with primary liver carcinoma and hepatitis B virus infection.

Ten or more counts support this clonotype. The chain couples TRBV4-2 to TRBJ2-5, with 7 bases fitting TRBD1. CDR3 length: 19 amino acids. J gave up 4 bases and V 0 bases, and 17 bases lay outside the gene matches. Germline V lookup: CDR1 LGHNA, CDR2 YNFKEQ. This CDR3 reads CASSQDHDGNRGERETQYF. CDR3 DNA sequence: TGTGCCAGCAGCCAAGACCACGATGGGAACAGGGGAGAAAGAGAGACCCAGTACTTC.

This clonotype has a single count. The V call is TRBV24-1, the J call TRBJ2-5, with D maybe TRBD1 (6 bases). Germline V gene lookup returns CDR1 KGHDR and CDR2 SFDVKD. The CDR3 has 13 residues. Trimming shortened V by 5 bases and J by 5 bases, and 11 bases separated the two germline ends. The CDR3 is CATSGPGVETQYF. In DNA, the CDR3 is TGTGCCACCAGTGGTCCAGGGGTGGAGACCCAGTACTTC.

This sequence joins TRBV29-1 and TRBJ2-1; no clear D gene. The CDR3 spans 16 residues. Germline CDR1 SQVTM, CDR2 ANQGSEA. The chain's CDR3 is CTIDLAQGNSYNEQFF. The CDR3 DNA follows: TGCACCATTGATTTAGCCCAAGGTAACTCCTACAATGAGCAGTTCTTC.

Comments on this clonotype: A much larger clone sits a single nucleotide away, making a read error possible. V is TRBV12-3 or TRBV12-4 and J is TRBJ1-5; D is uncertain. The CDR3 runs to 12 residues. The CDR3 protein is CASSLVGSPQNF. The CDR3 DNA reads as TGTGCCAGCAGTTTAGTCGGGAGCCCCCAGAATTTT.

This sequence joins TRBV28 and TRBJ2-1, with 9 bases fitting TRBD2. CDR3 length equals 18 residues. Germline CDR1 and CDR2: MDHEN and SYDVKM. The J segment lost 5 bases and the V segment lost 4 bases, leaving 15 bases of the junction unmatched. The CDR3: CASSSPSGAGGFDNEQFF. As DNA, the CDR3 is TGTGCCAGCAGTTCCCCCTCGGGGGCGGGAGGGTTCGACAATGAGCAGTTCTTC.

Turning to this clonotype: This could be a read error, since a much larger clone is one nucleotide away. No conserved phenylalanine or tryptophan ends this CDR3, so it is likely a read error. For the CDR3, the DNA is TGTGCCAGCAGCCAAGAAAGAGTAGGGAGTCGGGCCGGGGAGCTGTTTTCT. Its protein is CASSQERVGSRAGELFS. V is TRBV4-2 and J is TRBJ2-2, with D possibly being TRBD2 (5 bases). The CDR3 extends over 17 amino acids. Trimming removed 0 bases from V and 6 bases from J, with 17 bases in between. CDR1 is LGHNA, CDR2 YNFKEQ, per germline.

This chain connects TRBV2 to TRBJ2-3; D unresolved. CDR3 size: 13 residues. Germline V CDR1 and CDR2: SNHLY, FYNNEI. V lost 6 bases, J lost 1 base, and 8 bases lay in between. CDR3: CASSREGTDTQYF. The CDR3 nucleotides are TGTGCCAGCAGCAGAGAAGGCACAGATACGCAGTATTTT.

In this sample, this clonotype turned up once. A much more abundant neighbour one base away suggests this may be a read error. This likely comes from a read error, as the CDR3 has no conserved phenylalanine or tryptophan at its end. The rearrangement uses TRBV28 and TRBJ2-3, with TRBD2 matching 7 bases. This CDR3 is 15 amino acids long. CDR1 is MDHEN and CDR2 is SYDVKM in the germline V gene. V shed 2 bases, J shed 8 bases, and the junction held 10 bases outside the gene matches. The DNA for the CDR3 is TGTGCCAGCAGTTTAGCCTTGGGAGGGTTGGCTACGCAGTATTTG. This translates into CASSLALGGLATQYL.

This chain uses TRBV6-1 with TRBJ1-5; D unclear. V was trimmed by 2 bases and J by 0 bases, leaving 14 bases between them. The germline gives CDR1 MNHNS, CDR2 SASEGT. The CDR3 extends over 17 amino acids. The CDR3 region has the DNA TGTGCCAGCAGTGAAACGCCCGGGCGAAATAGCAATCAGCCCCAGCATTTT. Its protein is CASSETPGRNSNQPQHF.